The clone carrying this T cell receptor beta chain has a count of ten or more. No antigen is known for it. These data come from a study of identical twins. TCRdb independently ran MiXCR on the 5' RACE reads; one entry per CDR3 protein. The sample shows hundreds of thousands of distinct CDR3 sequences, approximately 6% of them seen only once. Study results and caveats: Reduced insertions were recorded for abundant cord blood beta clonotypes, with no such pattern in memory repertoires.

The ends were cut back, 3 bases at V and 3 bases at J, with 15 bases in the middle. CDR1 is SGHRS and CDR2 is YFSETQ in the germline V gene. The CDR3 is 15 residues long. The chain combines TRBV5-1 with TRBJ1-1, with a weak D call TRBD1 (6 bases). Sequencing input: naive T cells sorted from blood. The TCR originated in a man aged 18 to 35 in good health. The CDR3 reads CASSYNTGKDTEAFF. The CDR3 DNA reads TGCGCCAGCAGCTATAATACAGGGAAGGACACTGAAGCTTTCTTT.